The next 32 T cell receptor beta chains were all read from a single sample in a study of OX40 agonist ivuxolimab in advanced cancers. Libraries were prepared by immunoSEQ multiplex PCR; TCRdb keeps only in-frame clonotypes and omits some of them. The profile covers about 130,000 clones, with under 95% appearing a single time and roughly 1% taken by the ten largest. This specimen consisted of CD4+ or CD8+ T cells sorted from blood, obtained in a trial of the OX40 agonist ivuxolimab. The receptors stem from an adult with an advanced solid tumor such as melanoma, head and neck, liver or kidney cancer.

The chain has TRBV6-5 and TRBJ2-1; D is undetermined. This CDR3 contains 12 residues. Germline lookup yields CDR1 MNHEY and CDR2 SVGAGI. Trimming took 2 bases from V and 5 from J, leaving 4 bases between them. For the CDR3, the DNA is TGTGCCAGCAGTTACCTAAACAATGAGCAGTTCTTC. It codes for CASSYLNNEQFF.

The gene calls are TRBV10-2 and TRBJ2-6; 7 bases are a match to TRBD1. This CDR3 comprises 19 residues. Per the germline V gene, CDR1 is WSHSY and CDR2 is SAAADI. The junction had 8 bases not matched to a gene; V was cut back by 0 bases and J by 0 bases. The CDR3 bases are TGCGCCAGCAGTGAGTCGAATCTTGGGACAGCCTCTGGGGCCAACGTCCTGACTTTC. Amino acids: CASSESNLGTASGANVLTF.

This chain links TRBV28 with TRBJ2-5, with 9 nucleotides matching TRBD1. From germline, CDR1 is MDHEN and CDR2 SYDVKM. The CDR3 is 16 amino acids. V lost 4 bases to trimming and J lost 5 bases; unmatched junction nucleotides: 11. CDR3 DNA sequence: TGTGCCAGCAGTTCCCTGGGACAGGGTAAAGCGGAGACCCAGTACTTC. It is translated as CASSSLGQGKAETQYF.

The rearrangement joins TRBV5-1 to TRBJ1-5; a weak D match, TRBD1 (6 bases). V was shortened by 4 bases and J by 0 bases, with 11 bases between the two germline ends. This CDR3 is 15 amino acids long. In germline, CDR1 is SGHRS, CDR2 YFSETQ. The CDR3 DNA is TGCGCCAGCAGCCCCGGACAGAATAGCAATCAGCCCCAGCATTTT. This encodes CASSPGQNSNQPQHF.

This clone was detected once. Here the CDR3 DNA reads TGTGCCAGCACTAGCGGGGTGATTACAGATACGCAGTATTTT. Amino acid sequence: CASTSGVITDTQYF. This sequence joins TRBV9 and TRBJ2-3, with 9 bases matching TRBD2. CDR3 length: 14 residues. With 6 bases clipped from V and 3 bases from J, the junction kept 5 bases outside the gene matches. In germline, CDR1 is SGDLS, CDR2 YYNGEE.

The genes are TRBV11-2 and TRBJ2-7, with 10 positions matching TRBD2. Germline assignment: CDR1 SGHAT and CDR2 FQNNGV. The V segment lost 6 bases and the J segment 6 bases; nucleotides outside the gene matches: 11. This CDR3 contains 15 residues. CDR3 coding DNA: TGTGCCAGCAGGCCCCTAGCGGGAGTGGGACCCGAGCAGTACTTC. It specifies CASRPLAGVGPEQYF.

The chain has TRBV10-3 and TRBJ2-3; D remains ambiguous. Germline-derived CDR1 and CDR2 are ENHRY and SYGVKD. The germline V and J ends were trimmed by 5 bases and 5 bases, with 11 bases remaining between them. CDR3 length: 13 residues. CDR3 loop: CAISKREEDTQYF. Written as DNA, the CDR3 is TGTGCCATCAGTAAAAGGGAAGAAGATACGCAGTATTTT.

V and J are TRBV27 and TRBJ1-6; no firm D call. The CDR3 runs to 15 residues. The V gene lost 8 bases and the J gene lost 9 bases, with 20 bases spanning the gap. Germline-derived CDR1 and CDR2 are MNHEY and SMNVEV (reference sequence). CDR3 in DNA: TGTGCCAGCGGCACCGGGCCGCACTCCATTTCACCCCTCCACTTT. Its protein product is CASGTGPHSISPLHF.

The chain links TRBV4-3 to TRBJ2-7; 9 positions match TRBD1. J was trimmed by 1 base and V by 2 bases; bases with no gene match: 6. Germline V lookup: CDR1 LGHNA, CDR2 YSLEER. This CDR3 contains 16 residues. The CDR3, as DNA: TGCGCCAGCAGCCAATCTTGGACAGGGGAGTCCTACGAGCAGTACTTC. Its protein is CASSQSWTGESYEQYF.

This chain uses TRBV11-2 with TRBJ1-1; 12 nucleotides align to TRBD1. J lost 1 base, V lost 1 base, and 10 bases had no gene match. The CDR3 extends over 19 amino acids. Germline CDR1 and CDR2: SGHAT and FQNNGV. CDR3 loop: CASSLAPGTGGGGNTEAFF. As DNA, the CDR3 is TGTGCCAGCAGCTTAGCCCCCGGGACAGGGGGCGGTGGGAACACTGAAGCTTTCTTT.

The chain is built from TRBV9 and TRBJ2-5; 9 nucleotides match TRBD1. This CDR3 comprises 14 residues. Germline CDR1 and CDR2: SGDLS and YYNGEE. V gave up 2 bases and J gave up 2 bases; unmatched junction bases: 1. The chain's CDR3 is CASSVGQGQETQYF. CDR3 coding DNA: TGTGCCAGCAGCGTCGGACAGGGGCAAGAGACCCAGTACTTC.

The V and J genes are TRBV5-1 and TRBJ1-1; TRBD1 might be the D (5 bases). V was clipped by 4 bases and J by 1 base, with 11 bases between them. The CDR3 runs to 14 residues. CDR1 is SGHRS and CDR2 is YFSETQ in the germline V gene. The CDR3 here is CASSDGTSNTEAFF. CDR3 nucleotides: TGCGCCAGCAGCGACGGGACTTCGAACACTGAAGCTTTCTTT.

The J gene is TRBJ2-3, the V gene TRBV11-3; D possibly uses TRBD1 or TRBD2 (5 bases each). V lost 4 bases and J 1 base, leaving 9 bases between the germline ends. The CDR3 runs 14 residues. Germline CDR1 reads SGHNT; CDR2 reads YENEEA. CDR3 residues: CASSWDGGTDTQYF. CDR3 coding DNA: TGTGCCAGCAGCTGGGACGGCGGCACAGATACGCAGTATTTT.

The chain employs TRBV6-5 and TRBJ2-7; D is possibly TRBD1 or TRBD2 (5 bases each). V was cut by 6 bases and J by 3 bases, with 12 bases left in between. Per the germline V gene, CDR1 is MNHEY and CDR2 is SVGAGI. The CDR3 totals 13 residues. The CDR3 DNA reads TGTGCCAGCAGCCTCACTAGGGGCTACGAGCAGTACTTC. Protein: CASSLTRGYEQYF.

The gene calls are TRBV5-4 and TRBJ2-5, with D perhaps matching TRBD2 (7 bases). V lost 3 bases, J lost 1 base, and 10 bases lay in between. This CDR3 is built from 14 residues. The germline gives CDR1 SGHNT, CDR2 YYREEE (reference sequence). The CDR3 DNA reads as TGTGCCAGCAGCTCGGGGGGCTCCCAAGAGACCCAGTACTTC. Translating gives CASSSGGSQETQYF.

As to this clone: Other DNA sequences in the sample encode the same CDR3. The V call is TRBV20-1, the J call TRBJ1-3; D gene uncertain. CDR1 is DFQATT and CDR2 is SNEGSKA in the germline V gene (reference sequence). CDR3 length: 11 amino acids. Trimming took off 6 bases at V and 4 bases at J, with 7 bases between the two ends. CDR3 coding DNA: TGCAGTGCCTCCCGAGGAAACACCATATATTTT. Amino acids: CSASRGNTIYF.

V gene TRBV9 combines with J gene TRBJ2-4, with D possibly matching TRBD2 (6 bases). Trimming removed 4 bases at V and 6 bases at J, with 20 bases between. CDR3 length: 16 residues. The germline V gene has CDR1 SGDLS and CDR2 YYNGEE. The CDR3: CASSFRDSVGANIQYF. The CDR3 DNA follows: TGTGCCAGCAGCTTTCGGGACTCGGTCGGGGCAAACATTCAGTACTTC. Full variable domain (remainder filled in from reference TRBV9 and TRBJ2-4): DSGVTQTPKHLITATGQRVTLRCSPRSGDLSVYWYQQSLDQGLQFLIQYYNGEERAKGNILERFSAQQFPDLHSELNLSSLELGDSALYFCASSFRDSVGANIQYFGAGTRLSVL.

The V gene is TRBV27, the J gene TRBJ1-2, with TRBD1 matching 7 bases. The CDR3 has 14 residues. V trimming: 3 bases; J trimming: 0 bases; junction bases outside the gene matches: 1. Per the germline V gene, CDR1 is MNHEY and CDR2 is SMNVEV (reference sequence). The CDR3 reads CASSFRGANYGYTF. The DNA for the CDR3 is TGTGCCAGCAGTTTCAGGGGGGCTAACTATGGCTACACCTTC.

The chain couples TRBV6-5 to TRBJ1-5; tentatively, D is TRBD1 (5 bases). Looked up from germline, CDR1 is MNHEY and CDR2 is SVGAGI. The CDR3 is 14 amino acids. Trimming left V 5 bases short and J 6 bases short, with 14 bases between. The CDR3 nucleotides read TGTGCCAGCAGTGGGGGGGGACCAGCTCAGCCCCAGCATTTT. This sequence encodes CASSGGGPAQPQHF.

This rearrangement joins TRBV28 to TRBJ1-1, with 8 bases identical to TRBD1. CDR1 is MDHEN and CDR2 is SYDVKM in the germline V gene. This CDR3 contains 15 residues. V dropped 6 bases and J dropped 1; count of bases not matched to a gene: 7. CDR3: CASRTSGTGNTEAFF. The CDR3 DNA sequence: TGTGCCAGCAGGACCTCTGGGACAGGGAACACTGAAGCTTTCTTT. The full variable domain, its missing parts supplied by reference TRBV28 and TRBJ1-1, is DVKVTQSSRYLVKRTGEKVFLECVQDMDHENMFWYRQDPGLGLRLIYFSYDVKMKEKGDIPEGYSVSREKKERFSLILESASTNQTSMYLCASRTSGTGNTEAFFGQGTRLTVV.

This sequence joins TRBV5-6 and TRBJ2-5; D may match TRBD1 or TRBD2 (6 bases each). V was shortened by 5 bases and J by 5 bases, with 13 bases between the two germline ends. The germline V gene has CDR1 SGHDT and CDR2 YYEEEE. The CDR3 totals 13 residues. For the CDR3, the DNA is TGTGCCAGCAGTCCGGGGGCCGGGGAGACCCAGTACTTC. Its protein product is CASSPGAGETQYF.

The chain links TRBV2 to TRBJ2-5; the D gene is possibly TRBD1 (6 bases). The germline V gene has CDR1 SNHLY and CDR2 FYNNEI. The CDR3 is 13 residues long. Trimming removed 5 bases from V and 3 bases from J, with 10 bases in between. The CDR3 loop reads CASSSDRKETQYF. CDR3 DNA sequence: TGTGCCAGCAGTTCGGACAGAAAAGAGACCCAGTACTTC.

J is TRBJ1-2 and V is TRBV11-2; D gene unclear. V lost 2 bases to trimming and J lost 3 bases, with 7 bases between them. This CDR3 is built from 13 residues. Germline CDR1 reads SGHAT; CDR2 reads FQNNGV. As DNA, the CDR3 is TGTGCCAGCAGCTTAACCTGGGACTATGGCTACACCTTC. Translating it yields CASSLTWDYGYTF.

The rearrangement uses TRBV7-2 and TRBJ2-5; 7 nucleotides line up with TRBD2. J gave up 2 bases and V 3 bases, and 3 bases lay outside the gene matches. The germline V gene has CDR1 SGHTA and CDR2 FQGNSA. This CDR3 has 14 residues. CDR3 sequence (DNA): TGTGCCAGCAGCTTTGCGGGGGTTCAAGAGACCCAGTACTTC. Encoded protein: CASSFAGVQETQYF.

This sequence joins TRBV6-5 and TRBJ2-7; D assignment may be TRBD1 or TRBD2 (6 bases each). The germline V gene has CDR1 MNHEY and CDR2 SVGAGI. V was cut by 4 bases and J by 6 bases, with 13 bases left in between. The CDR3 has 13 amino acids. CDR3 protein: CASSWRDTGEQYF. The CDR3 region has the DNA TGTGCCAGCAGTTGGAGGGACACAGGCGAGCAGTACTTC.

V usage is TRBV10-3 and J usage is TRBJ2-7, with 10 positions matching TRBD1. Unmatched junction bases numbered 3, after V lost 5 bases and J lost 2 bases. The CDR3 contains 14 residues. The germline gives CDR1 ENHRY, CDR2 SYGVKD. CDR3 sequence: CAISRDRGTYEQYF. The CDR3 coding sequence is TGTGCCATCAGTAGGGACAGGGGCACCTACGAGCAGTACTTC.

CDR3 sequence reads: CASSQATYRDRDNEQYF. CDR3 coding DNA: TGCGCCAGCAGCCAGGCCACATACCGGGACAGGGACAACGAGCAGTACTTC. The chain carries TRBV5-1 and TRBJ2-7; TRBD1 matches 9 bases. From germline, CDR1 is SGHRS and CDR2 YFSETQ. V lost 4 bases, J lost 5 bases, and 16 bases stayed unmatched. The CDR3 loop spans 17 amino acids.

The J gene is TRBJ1-1, the V gene TRBV18; D perhaps matches TRBD1 (5 bases). With 2 bases removed from V and 4 bases from J, the gap between germline ends came to 17 bases. Germline V gene data show CDR1 as KGHSH and CDR2 as LQKENI. This CDR3 is built from 16 residues. CDR3 sequence: CASSPGIGQGGTEAFF. CDR3 nucleotides: TGTGCCAGCTCACCAGGTATTGGGCAGGGAGGCACTGAAGCTTTCTTT.

The rearrangement links TRBV5-6 to TRBJ1-5; the D gene is possibly TRBD1 (5 bases). The CDR3 contains 17 residues. CDR1 is SGHDT and CDR2 is YYEEEE in the germline V gene. Trimming stripped 0 bases from V and 4 bases from J, with 17 bases between. Written as DNA, the CDR3 is TGTGCCAGCAGCTTGGAACGGGGCAGGGCCCGTAATCAGCCCCAGCATTTT. Its translation: CASSLERGRARNQPQHF.

The sample holds one count of this clone. This sequence joins TRBV11-2 and TRBJ2-2; 9 nucleotides match TRBD1. The CDR3 is 14 residues long. With V trimmed by 3 bases and J by 5 bases, 1 base remained unmatched. The germline V gene has CDR1 SGHAT and CDR2 FQNNGV. The DNA for the CDR3 is TGTGCCAGCAGCTTGGACAGGGGAACCGGGGAGCTGTTTTTT. Amino acids: CASSLDRGTGELFF. Looking up the rest from reference TRBV11-2 and TRBJ2-2 gives the full variable domain: EAGVAQSPRYKIIEKRQSVAFWCNPISGHATLYWYQQILGQGPKLLIQFQNNGVVDDSQLPKDRFSAERLKGVDSTLKIQPAKLEDSAVYLCASSLDRGTGELFFGEGSRLTVL.

V usage is TRBV9 and J usage is TRBJ1-2; D may be TRBD1 (6 bases). V lost 0 bases to trimming and J lost 4 bases, with 16 bases between them. The V gene's germline CDR1 is SGDLS and CDR2 YYNGEE. The CDR3 contains 16 residues. In DNA form, the CDR3 reads TGTGCCAGCAGCGTAGGGTCGCAGGGGACCCCCTATGGCTACACCTTC. It encodes CASSVGSQGTPYGYTF.

The J gene is TRBJ1-2, the V gene TRBV4-3; possible D gene TRBD1, 5 bases. This CDR3 is 19 amino acids long. The germline V and J ends were trimmed by 6 bases and 8 bases, with 34 bases remaining between them. Germline CDR1 reads LGHNA; CDR2 reads YSLEER. CDR3 in amino acids: CASSEISGPLSVGSGGYTF. CDR3 DNA: TGCGCCAGCAGTGAAATTTCGGGGCCGTTATCCGTCGGATCAGGCGGCTACACCTTC.